This is a list of T cell receptor beta chains from one sample in a study of blood T cells in healthy people across ages. Via MiXCR, TCRdb re-called the 5' RACE reads, giving one row per CDR3 protein. The sample comprises roughly 900,000 distinct CDR3 sequences, under 50% of which are singletons, and around 15% rests with the top ten. Material for sequencing was blood. These receptors all come from a man aged 30-40 years in good health. Each CDR3 is given with its conserved first and last residue. The D gene is left open where the match is weak. A row's size may be missing; if present it is once, few, many or a size class.

v_gene: TRBV5-5; j_gene: TRBJ1-1; abundance: few; d_gene: NA; CDR3aa: CASSLYRLNTEAFF; CDR3nt: TGTGCCAGCAGCTTATACAGGCTGAACACTGAAGCTTTCTTT
v_gene: TRBV3-1; j_gene: TRBJ2-3; abundance: NA; d_gene: TRBD2; CDR3aa: CASSPFFPSGVSTDTQYF; CDR3nt: TGTGCCAGCAGCCCCTTTTTCCCTAGCGGGGTAAGCACAGATACGCAGTATTTT
v_gene: TRBV27; j_gene: TRBJ2-1; abundance: few; d_gene: TRBD2; CDR3aa: CASIRLAGELNEQFF; CDR3nt: TGTGCCAGTATTCGACTAGCGGGGGAACTCAATGAGCAGTTCTTC
v_gene: TRBV11-3; j_gene: TRBJ1-2; abundance: few; d_gene: TRBD1; CDR3aa: CASSYGDRNYGYTF; CDR3nt: TGTGCCAGCAGCTATGGGGACAGGAACTATGGCTACACCTTC
v_gene: TRBV6-1; j_gene: TRBJ2-7; abundance: NA; d_gene: TRBD2; CDR3aa: CASRGLVVNEQYF; CDR3nt: TGTGCCAGCAGGGGACTAGTTGTCAATGAGCAGTACTTC
v_gene: TRBV6-2/TRBV6-3; j_gene: TRBJ2-7; abundance: NA; d_gene: NA; CDR3aa: CASTRGAFSSYEQYF; CDR3nt: TGTGCCAGCACGAGGGGGGCATTTAGCTCCTACGAGCAGTACTTC
v_gene: TRBV7-2; j_gene: TRBJ1-2; abundance: NA; d_gene: NA; CDR3aa: CASSLYVRGWYDYGYTF; CDR3nt: TGTGCCAGCAGCTTATATGTCAGGGGCTGGTACGACTATGGCTACACCTTC
v_gene: TRBV18; j_gene: TRBJ1-6; abundance: few; d_gene: NA; CDR3aa: CASSPDRSPGSPLHF; CDR3nt: TGTGCCAGCTCACCGGATCGATCTCCCGGATCACCCCTCCACTTT
v_gene: TRBV27; j_gene: TRBJ2-7; abundance: few; d_gene: TRBD1; CDR3aa: CASSLYGTGSDEQYF; CDR3nt: TGTGCCAGCAGTTTATACGGGACAGGGTCCGACGAGCAGTACTTC
v_gene: TRBV20-1; j_gene: TRBJ1-2; abundance: few; d_gene: NA; CDR3aa: CSARERQTRNYGYTF; CDR3nt: TGCAGTGCTAGAGAGAGACAGACCCGAAACTATGGCTACACCTTC
v_gene: TRBV7-9; j_gene: TRBJ2-2; abundance: NA; d_gene: NA; CDR3aa: CASSRAGGITGELFF; CDR3nt: TGTGCCAGCAGCCGCGCCGGCGGGATCACCGGGGAGCTGTTTTTT
v_gene: TRBV15; j_gene: TRBJ2-2; abundance: NA; d_gene: NA; CDR3aa: CATSQGRFGELFF; CDR3nt: TGTGCCACCAGTCAGGGGAGATTCGGGGAGCTGTTTTTT
v_gene: TRBV27; j_gene: TRBJ2-1; abundance: NA; d_gene: TRBD1; CDR3aa: CASSQDRAPTRPNNEQFF; CDR3nt: TGTGCCAGCAGCCAGGACAGGGCCCCAACTAGACCTAACAATGAGCAGTTCTTC
v_gene: TRBV2; j_gene: TRBJ1-5; abundance: NA; d_gene: NA; CDR3aa: CASSEAPQFGQPQHF; CDR3nt: TGTGCCAGCAGTGAAGCGCCCCAGTTCGGACAGCCCCAGCATTTT
v_gene: TRBV12-3/TRBV12-4; j_gene: TRBJ2-6; abundance: NA; d_gene: NA; CDR3aa: CASSFRSSGANVLTF; CDR3nt: TGTGCCAGCAGCTTTCGATCCTCTGGGGCCAACGTCCTGACTTTC
v_gene: TRBV4-1; j_gene: TRBJ2-3; abundance: once; d_gene: TRBD2; CDR3aa: CASSQGNTGTSRTSTDTQYF; CDR3nt: TGCGCCAGCAGCCAAGGGAACACCGGGACTAGCAGAACTAGCACAGATACGCAGTATTTT
v_gene: TRBV24-1; j_gene: TRBJ1-5; abundance: once; d_gene: NA; CDR3aa: CATSDLSQPQHF; CDR3nt: TGTGCCACCAGTGATTTAAGTCAGCCCCAGCATTTT
v_gene: TRBV7-6; j_gene: TRBJ2-1; abundance: NA; d_gene: NA; CDR3aa: CASSRDRQSEQFF; CDR3nt: TGTGCCAGCAGTCGGGACCGCCAGAGTGAGCAGTTCTTC
v_gene: TRBV11-2; j_gene: TRBJ2-1; abundance: NA; d_gene: NA; CDR3aa: CASSFMGGPNNKQFF; CDR3nt: TGTGCCAGCAGCTTTATGGGGGGGCCCAACAATAAGCAGTTCTTC
v_gene: TRBV7-3; j_gene: TRBJ2-3; abundance: NA; d_gene: NA; CDR3aa: CASSKVGGTTDTQYF; CDR3nt: TGTGCCAGCAGTAAGGTCGGTGGAACCACAGATACGCAGTATTTT
v_gene: TRBV4-1; j_gene: TRBJ2-3; abundance: few; d_gene: NA; CDR3aa: CASSQVTADRSDTQYF; CDR3nt: TGCGCCAGCAGCCAAGTAACCGCGGATCGATCAGATACGCAGTATTTT
v_gene: TRBV5-5; j_gene: TRBJ2-2; abundance: NA; d_gene: NA; CDR3aa: CTSSPDGAQRTGELFF; CDR3nt: TGTACCAGCAGCCCCGATGGGGCCCAGAGGACCGGGGAGCTGTTTTTT
v_gene: TRBV5-5; j_gene: TRBJ2-1; abundance: many; d_gene: TRBD2; CDR3aa: CASSLLAGGPNEQFF; CDR3nt: TGTGCCAGCAGCTTGCTAGCGGGGGGGCCCAATGAGCAGTTCTTC
v_gene: TRBV27; j_gene: TRBJ2-2; abundance: many; d_gene: TRBD1; CDR3aa: CASSGRQGYLGELFF; CDR3nt: TGTGCCAGCAGTGGGCGACAGGGTTATTTGGGGGAGCTGTTTTTT
v_gene: TRBV4-2; j_gene: TRBJ2-4; abundance: NA; d_gene: NA; CDR3aa: CASSRDAWGNIQYF; CDR3nt: TGTGCCAGCAGCCGAGACGCCTGGGGGAACATTCAGTACTTC
v_gene: TRBV20-1; j_gene: TRBJ1-4; abundance: once; d_gene: NA; CDR3aa: CSARGGRFEKLFF; CDR3nt: TGCAGTGCTAGGGGGGGGAGGTTTGAAAAACTGTTTTTT
v_gene: TRBV6-5; j_gene: TRBJ2-7; abundance: few; d_gene: TRBD1; CDR3aa: CASRPDREYEQYF; CDR3nt: TGTGCCAGCAGGCCTGACAGGGAGTACGAGCAGTACTTC
v_gene: TRBV9; j_gene: TRBJ2-1; abundance: NA; d_gene: TRBD2; CDR3aa: CASSPLTGGLSEQFF; CDR3nt: TGTGCCAGCAGCCCCCTGACGGGGGGTCTCAGTGAGCAGTTCTTC
v_gene: TRBV5-1; j_gene: TRBJ2-7; abundance: few; d_gene: TRBD1; CDR3aa: CASSRQGGSEQYF; CDR3nt: TGCGCCAGCAGTCGACAGGGTGGGAGCGAGCAGTACTTC
v_gene: TRBV4-1; j_gene: TRBJ2-7; abundance: NA; d_gene: NA; CDR3aa: CASSQGPTGSEQYF; CDR3nt: TGCGCCAGCAGCCAAGGACCCACAGGCAGCGAGCAGTACTTC
v_gene: TRBV11-2; j_gene: TRBJ1-1; abundance: many; d_gene: NA; CDR3aa: CASSLSRDSTEAFF; CDR3nt: TGTGCCAGCAGCTTAAGCCGGGATTCCACTGAAGCTTTCTTT
v_gene: TRBV2; j_gene: TRBJ2-7; abundance: many; d_gene: NA; CDR3aa: CASSLGPTKEQYF; CDR3nt: TGTGCCAGCAGTCTTGGACCGACGAAAGAGCAGTACTTC
v_gene: TRBV20-1; j_gene: TRBJ1-2; abundance: NA; d_gene: TRBD1; CDR3aa: CSANRQGAGYGYTF; CDR3nt: TGCAGTGCTAATCGACAGGGGGCGGGCTATGGCTACACCTTC
v_gene: TRBV4-3; j_gene: TRBJ2-1; abundance: few; d_gene: NA; CDR3aa: CASSPLLQGDSYNEQFF; CDR3nt: TGCGCCAGCAGCCCGTTATTACAGGGTGACTCCTACAATGAGCAGTTCTTC
v_gene: TRBV7-2; j_gene: TRBJ2-7; abundance: NA; d_gene: TRBD2; CDR3aa: CASSQRSGAYEQYF; CDR3nt: TGTGCCAGCAGCCAACGTAGCGGGGCTTACGAGCAGTACTTC
v_gene: TRBV11-2; j_gene: TRBJ1-1; abundance: NA; d_gene: NA; CDR3aa: CVSSLMGIEAFF; CDR3nt: TGTGTCAGCAGCTTAATGGGTATTGAAGCTTTCTTT
v_gene: TRBV20-1; j_gene: TRBJ1-2; abundance: NA; d_gene: NA; CDR3aa: CSARRGGQGYTF; CDR3nt: TGCAGTGCTCGCCGCGGGGGGCAAGGCTACACCTTC
v_gene: TRBV7-2; j_gene: TRBJ1-2; abundance: NA; d_gene: NA; CDR3aa: CASSRVDNYGYTF; CDR3nt: TGTGCCAGCAGCAGGGTGGACAACTATGGCTACACCTTC
v_gene: TRBV27; j_gene: TRBJ2-2; abundance: NA; d_gene: NA; CDR3aa: CASMSIRSGTGELFF; CDR3nt: TGTGCCAGCATGTCTATAAGGTCCGGTACCGGGGAGCTGTTTTTT
v_gene: TRBV7-2; j_gene: TRBJ1-5; abundance: NA; d_gene: NA; CDR3aa: CASSLGDYQPQHF; CDR3nt: TGTGCCAGCAGCTTAGGGGACTATCAGCCCCAGCATTTT
v_gene: TRBV4-2; j_gene: TRBJ2-3; abundance: NA; d_gene: NA; CDR3aa: CASSQGTGGPTDTQYF; CDR3nt: TGTGCTAGCAGCCAAGGAACGGGGGGCCCCACAGATACGCAGTATTTT
v_gene: TRBV4-1; j_gene: TRBJ2-3; abundance: few; d_gene: NA; CDR3aa: CASSQDWPRSDTQYF; CDR3nt: TGCGCCAGCAGCCAAGATTGGCCCAGGTCCGATACGCAGTATTTT
v_gene: TRBV20-1; j_gene: TRBJ2-1; abundance: few; d_gene: NA; CDR3aa: CSAAEGIYNEQFF; CDR3nt: TGCAGTGCCGCGGAGGGTATCTACAATGAGCAGTTCTTC
v_gene: TRBV27; j_gene: TRBJ1-6; abundance: NA; d_gene: TRBD1; CDR3aa: CASTETGVVSPLHF; CDR3nt: TGTGCCAGCACAGAGACAGGGGTCGTTTCACCCCTCCACTTT
v_gene: TRBV12-5; j_gene: TRBJ1-1; abundance: NA; d_gene: TRBD1; CDR3aa: CASGRPTGGRTEAFF; CDR3nt: TGTGCTAGTGGCCGACCGACAGGGGGAAGAACTGAAGCTTTCTTT
v_gene: TRBV7-6; j_gene: TRBJ2-7; abundance: NA; d_gene: TRBD1; CDR3aa: CASSLASSGTGAYEQYF; CDR3nt: TGTGCCAGCAGCTTAGCCTCGTCCGGGACAGGAGCCTACGAGCAGTACTTC